This T cell receptor (beta chain) emerged from a study of glioma-infiltrating T cells after dendritic cell vaccination. General study points: Only a small number of patients had complete blood and tumor samples. Survival was not directly related to TCR clonality in these patients.

The primer mix had 60 V beta and 13 J beta primers. This table comes from immunoSEQ multiplex PCR, and its TCRdb copy is limited to in-frame clones, with some not included. Counted here are nearly 85,000 clones, approximately 90% occurring once; the ten biggest clones make up about 3.2%. To note about this clone: The antigen is undetermined.

The V gene's germline CDR1 is MNHNS and CDR2 SASEGT. The CDR3 has 15 amino acids. Trimming removed 5 bases from V and 1 base from J, with 14 bases in between. Before vaccination, two weeks after the third vaccination, and at progression, PBMC were collected. Here the sequenced sample was blood, taken before dendritic cell vaccination. J is TRBJ1-1 and V is TRBV6-1; D gene ambiguous. This receptor was obtained from a human donor with glioblastoma. This CDR3 is CASSLTWRRNTEAFF. CDR3 bases: TGTGCCAGCAGTCTTACCTGGAGGAGGAACACTGAAGCTTTCTTT.